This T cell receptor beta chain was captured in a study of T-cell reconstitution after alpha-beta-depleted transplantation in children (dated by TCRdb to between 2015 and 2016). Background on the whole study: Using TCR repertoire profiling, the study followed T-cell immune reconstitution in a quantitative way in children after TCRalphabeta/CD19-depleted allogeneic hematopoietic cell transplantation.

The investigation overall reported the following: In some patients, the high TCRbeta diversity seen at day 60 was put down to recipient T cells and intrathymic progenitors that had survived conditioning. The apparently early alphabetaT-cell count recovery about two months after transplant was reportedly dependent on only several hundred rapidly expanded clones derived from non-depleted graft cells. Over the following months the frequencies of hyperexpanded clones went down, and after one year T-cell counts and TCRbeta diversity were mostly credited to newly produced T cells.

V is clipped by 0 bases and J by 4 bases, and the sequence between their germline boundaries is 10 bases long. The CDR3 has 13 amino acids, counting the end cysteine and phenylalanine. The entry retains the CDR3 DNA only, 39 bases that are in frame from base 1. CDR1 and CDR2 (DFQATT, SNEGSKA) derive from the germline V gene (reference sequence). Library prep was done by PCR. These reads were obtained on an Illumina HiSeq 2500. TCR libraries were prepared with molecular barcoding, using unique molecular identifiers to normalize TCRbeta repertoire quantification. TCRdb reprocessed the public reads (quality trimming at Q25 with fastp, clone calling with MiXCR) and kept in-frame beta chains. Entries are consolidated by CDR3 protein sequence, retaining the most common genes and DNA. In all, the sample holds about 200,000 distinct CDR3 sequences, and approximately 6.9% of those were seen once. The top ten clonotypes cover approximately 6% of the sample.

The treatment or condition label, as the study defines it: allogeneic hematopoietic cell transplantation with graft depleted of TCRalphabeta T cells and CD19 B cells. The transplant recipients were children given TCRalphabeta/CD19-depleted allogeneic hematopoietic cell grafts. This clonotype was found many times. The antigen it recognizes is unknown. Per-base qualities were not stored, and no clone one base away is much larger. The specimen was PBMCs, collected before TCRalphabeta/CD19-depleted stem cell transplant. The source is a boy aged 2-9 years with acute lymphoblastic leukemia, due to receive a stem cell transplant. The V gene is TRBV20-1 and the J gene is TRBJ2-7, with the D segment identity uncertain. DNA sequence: TGCAGTGCTAGAGATCGGGCGGATTACGAGCAGTACTTC. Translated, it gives CSARDRADYEQYF.